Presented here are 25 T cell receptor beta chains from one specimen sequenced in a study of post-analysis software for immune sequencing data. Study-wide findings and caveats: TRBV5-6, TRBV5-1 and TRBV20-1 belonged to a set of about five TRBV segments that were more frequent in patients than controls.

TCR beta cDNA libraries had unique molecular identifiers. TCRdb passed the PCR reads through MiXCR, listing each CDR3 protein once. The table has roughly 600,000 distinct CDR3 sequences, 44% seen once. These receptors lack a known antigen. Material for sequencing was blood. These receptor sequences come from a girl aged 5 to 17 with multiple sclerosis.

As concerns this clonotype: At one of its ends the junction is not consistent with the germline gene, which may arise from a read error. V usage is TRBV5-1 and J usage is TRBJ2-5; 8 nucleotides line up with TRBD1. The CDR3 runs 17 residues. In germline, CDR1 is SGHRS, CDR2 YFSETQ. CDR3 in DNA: TGCGCCTGCAGCTTGGTTCGGGCAGGGGGCACGGGAGAGACCCAGTACTTC. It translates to CACSLVRAGGTGETQYF.

The CDR3: CATSERGTGFYEQYF. The CDR3 coding sequence is TGTGCCACCAGTGAACGAGGGACAGGGTTCTACGAGCAGTACTTC. This chain joins TRBV24-1 and TRBJ2-5; 9 bases are shared with TRBD1. The DNA matches TRBJ2-7 better at its end, which makes the J call doubtful. The CDR3 sequence is 15 residues long. Germline CDR1 reads KGHDR; CDR2 reads SFDVKD.

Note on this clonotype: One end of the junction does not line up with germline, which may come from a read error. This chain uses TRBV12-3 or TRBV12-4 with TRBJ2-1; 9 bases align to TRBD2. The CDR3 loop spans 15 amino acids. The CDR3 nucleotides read TGTGCCAGCAGTTTAGCTAGCGGGGGATACAGTGAGCAGTTCTTC. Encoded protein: CASSLASGGYSEQFF.

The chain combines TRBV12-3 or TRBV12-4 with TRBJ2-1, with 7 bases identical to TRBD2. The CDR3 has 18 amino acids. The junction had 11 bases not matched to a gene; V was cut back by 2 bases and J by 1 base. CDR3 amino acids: CASSLNYRGRGSYNEQFF. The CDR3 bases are TGTGCCAGCAGTTTAAATTATCGGGGGAGGGGATCCTACAATGAGCAGTTCTTC.

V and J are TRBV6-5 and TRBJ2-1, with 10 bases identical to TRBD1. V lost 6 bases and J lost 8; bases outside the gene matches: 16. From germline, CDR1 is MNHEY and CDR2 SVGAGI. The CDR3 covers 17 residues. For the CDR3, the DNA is TGTGCCAGCAGGTTATATAACGCCGGGACAGGGGAGGATGAGCAGTTCTTC. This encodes CASRLYNAGTGEDEQFF.

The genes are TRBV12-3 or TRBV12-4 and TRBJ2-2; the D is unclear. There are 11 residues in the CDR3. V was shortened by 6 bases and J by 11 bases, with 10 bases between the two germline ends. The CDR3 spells CASSLLQELFF. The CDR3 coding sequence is TGTGCCAGCAGCCTACTCCAAGAGCTGTTTTTT.

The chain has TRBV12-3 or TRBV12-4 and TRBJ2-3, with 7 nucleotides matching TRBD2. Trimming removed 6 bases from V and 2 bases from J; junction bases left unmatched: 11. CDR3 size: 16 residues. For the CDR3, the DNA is TGTGCCAGCAGACGCAGGGTGGGGGACTACACAGATACGCAGTATTTT. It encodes CASRRRVGDYTDTQYF.

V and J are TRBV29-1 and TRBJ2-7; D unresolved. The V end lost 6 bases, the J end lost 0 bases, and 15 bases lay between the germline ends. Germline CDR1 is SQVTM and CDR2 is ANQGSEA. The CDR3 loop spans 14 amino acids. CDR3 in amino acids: CSVRTLTDSYEQYF. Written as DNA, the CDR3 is TGCAGCGTCCGGACCCTCACTGACTCCTACGAGCAGTACTTC.

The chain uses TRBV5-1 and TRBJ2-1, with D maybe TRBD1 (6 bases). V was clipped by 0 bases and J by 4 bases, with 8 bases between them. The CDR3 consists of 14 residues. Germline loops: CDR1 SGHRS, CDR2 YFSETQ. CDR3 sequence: CASSLGTDYNEQFF. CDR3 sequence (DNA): TGCGCCAGCAGCTTGGGGACAGATTACAATGAGCAGTTCTTC.

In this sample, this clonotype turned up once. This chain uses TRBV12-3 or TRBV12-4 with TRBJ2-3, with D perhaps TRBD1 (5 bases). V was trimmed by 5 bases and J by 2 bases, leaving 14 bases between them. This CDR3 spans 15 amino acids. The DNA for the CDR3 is TGTGCCAGCAGTGCCCTTAGGGGTAACACAGATACGCAGTATTTT. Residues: CASSALRGNTDTQYF.

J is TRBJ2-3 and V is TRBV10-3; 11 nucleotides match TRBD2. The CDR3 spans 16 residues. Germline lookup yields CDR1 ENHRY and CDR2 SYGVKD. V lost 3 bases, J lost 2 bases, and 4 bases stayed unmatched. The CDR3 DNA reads TGTGCCATCAGTGATTTGGGACTAGCGGCCACAGATACGCAGTATTTT. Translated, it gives CAISDLGLAATDTQYF.

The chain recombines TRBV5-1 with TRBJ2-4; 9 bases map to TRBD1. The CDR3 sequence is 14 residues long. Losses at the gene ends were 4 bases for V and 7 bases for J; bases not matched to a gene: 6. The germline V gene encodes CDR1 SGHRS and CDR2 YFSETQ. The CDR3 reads CASSGGQGQNIQYF. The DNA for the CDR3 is TGCGCCAGCAGCGGGGGACAGGGTCAGAACATTCAGTACTTC.

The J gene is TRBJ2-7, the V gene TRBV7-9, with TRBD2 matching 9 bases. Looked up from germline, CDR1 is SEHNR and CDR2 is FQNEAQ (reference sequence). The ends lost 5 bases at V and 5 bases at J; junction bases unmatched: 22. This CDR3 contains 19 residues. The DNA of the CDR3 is TGTGCCAGCAGCAGATACGAAGGCGGGAGGGCTGCGGGGGCTAACGAGCAGTACTTC. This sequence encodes CASSRYEGGRAAGANEQYF.

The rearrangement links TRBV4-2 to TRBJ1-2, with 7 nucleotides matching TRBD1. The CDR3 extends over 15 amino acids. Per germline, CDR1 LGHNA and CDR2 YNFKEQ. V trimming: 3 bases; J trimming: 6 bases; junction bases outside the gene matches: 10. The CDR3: CASSQHGTAHNGYTF. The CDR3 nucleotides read TGTGCCAGCAGCCAGCATGGGACAGCCCATAATGGCTACACCTTC.

The CDR3 DNA is TGTGCCAGCAGTTCCCAGGGGGAACCCTACAATGAGCAGTTCTTC. This sequence encodes CASSSQGEPYNEQFF. The V and J genes are TRBV6-5 and TRBJ2-1; 7 nucleotides agree with TRBD1. CDR3 length equals 15 residues. V was clipped by 4 bases and J by 2 bases; unmatched bases: 5. Germline V gene sequence: CDR1 MNHEY, CDR2 SVGAGI.

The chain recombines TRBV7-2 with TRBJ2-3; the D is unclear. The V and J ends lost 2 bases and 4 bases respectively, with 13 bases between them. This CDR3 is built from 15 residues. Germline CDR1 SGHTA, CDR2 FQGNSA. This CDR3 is CASSLRANPPDTQYF. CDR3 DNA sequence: TGTGCCAGCAGCTTACGCGCGAATCCCCCAGATACGCAGTATTTT. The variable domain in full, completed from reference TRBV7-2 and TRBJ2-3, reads GAGVSQSPSNKVTEKGKDVELRCDPISGHTALYWYRQSLGQGLEFLIYFQGNSAPDKSGLPSDRFSAERTGGSVSTLTIQRTQQEDSAVYLCASSLRANPPDTQYFGPGTRLTVL.

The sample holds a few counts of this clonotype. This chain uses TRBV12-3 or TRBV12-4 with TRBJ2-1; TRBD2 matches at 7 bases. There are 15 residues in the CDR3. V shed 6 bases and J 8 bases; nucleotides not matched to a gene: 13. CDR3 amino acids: CASSPPGREADEQFF. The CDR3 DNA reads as TGTGCCAGCAGCCCCCCGGGGAGGGAGGCGGATGAGCAGTTCTTC.

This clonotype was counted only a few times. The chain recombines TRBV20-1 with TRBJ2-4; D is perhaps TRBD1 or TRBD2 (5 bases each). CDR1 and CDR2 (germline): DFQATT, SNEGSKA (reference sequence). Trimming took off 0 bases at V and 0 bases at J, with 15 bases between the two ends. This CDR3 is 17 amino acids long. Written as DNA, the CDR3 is TGCAGTGCTAGAGATCTAAGAGGGGCCTTAGCCAAAAACATTCAGTACTTC. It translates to CSARDLRGALAKNIQYF.

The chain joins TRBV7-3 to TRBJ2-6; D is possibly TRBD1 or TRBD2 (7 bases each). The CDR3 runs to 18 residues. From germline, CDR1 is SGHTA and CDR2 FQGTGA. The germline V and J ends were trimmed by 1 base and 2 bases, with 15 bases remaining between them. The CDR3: CASSLRGGTVPGANVLTF. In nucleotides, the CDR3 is TGTGCCAGCAGCTTAAGGGGGGGGACAGTTCCTGGGGCCAACGTCCTGACTTTC.

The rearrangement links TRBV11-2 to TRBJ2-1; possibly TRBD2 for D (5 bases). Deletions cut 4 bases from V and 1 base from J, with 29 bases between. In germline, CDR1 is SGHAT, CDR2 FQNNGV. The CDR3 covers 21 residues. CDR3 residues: CASSSLKGRAVVVKSYNEQFF. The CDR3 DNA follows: TGTGCCAGCAGCTCCCTCAAAGGTCGAGCGGTTGTGGTGAAATCCTACAATGAGCAGTTCTTC.

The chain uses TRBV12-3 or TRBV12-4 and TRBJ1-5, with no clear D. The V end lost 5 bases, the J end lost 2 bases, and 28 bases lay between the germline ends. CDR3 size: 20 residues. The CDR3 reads CASSRLGRLTSSSGNQPQHF. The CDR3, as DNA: TGTGCCAGCAGTCGCCTAGGGAGGCTCACCTCCTCGAGCGGCAATCAGCCCCAGCATTTT.

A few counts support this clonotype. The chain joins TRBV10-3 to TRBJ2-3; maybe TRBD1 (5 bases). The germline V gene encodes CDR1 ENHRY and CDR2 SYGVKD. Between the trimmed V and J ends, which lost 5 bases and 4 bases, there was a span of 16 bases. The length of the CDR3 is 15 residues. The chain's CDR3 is CAISWGRDRADTQYF. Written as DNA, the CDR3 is TGTGCCATCAGTTGGGGCAGGGATCGCGCAGATACGCAGTATTTT.

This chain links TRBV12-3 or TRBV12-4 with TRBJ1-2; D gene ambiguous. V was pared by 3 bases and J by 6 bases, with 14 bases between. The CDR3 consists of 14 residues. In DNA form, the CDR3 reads TGTGCCAGCAGTTTTTATAGGGAGATAGATGGCTACACCTTC. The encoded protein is CASSFYREIDGYTF.

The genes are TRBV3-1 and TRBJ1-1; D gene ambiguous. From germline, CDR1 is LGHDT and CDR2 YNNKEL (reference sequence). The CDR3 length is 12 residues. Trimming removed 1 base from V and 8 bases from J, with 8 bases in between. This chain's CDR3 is CASSQGRLEAFF. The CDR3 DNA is TGTGCCAGCAGCCAAGGAAGGTTGGAAGCTTTCTTT.

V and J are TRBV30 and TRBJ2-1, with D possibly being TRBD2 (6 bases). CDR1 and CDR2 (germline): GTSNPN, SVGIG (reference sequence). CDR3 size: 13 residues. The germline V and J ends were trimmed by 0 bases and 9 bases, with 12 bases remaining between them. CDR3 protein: CAWSVLADPEQFF. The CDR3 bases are TGTGCCTGGAGTGTACTAGCCGATCCTGAGCAGTTCTTC.